This T cell receptor beta chain came from a study of blood T cells in healthy people across ages. General study findings and limits: Reliance upon unsorted PBMCs precluded definitive naive versus antigen-experienced comparison.

On this clonotype: Its cognate antigen is unknown.

Those donating, healthy Caucasian individuals from Russia, were aged about 6 to 95. With a J-beta primer mix and a sample-barcoded 5' primer, a second PCR ran 7 to 11 cycles. Every cDNA molecule bore a tag from a template-switch adaptor containing 12 random nucleotides. Sequencing recovered at least 3 million CDR3-containing paired-end reads from each sample. TCRdb redid the calling of the 5' RACE reads with MiXCR, one entry per CDR3 protein. The sample shows roughly 2 million distinct CDR3 sequences, 49% of them seen only once. V was cut by 0 bases and J by 1 base, with 10 bases left in between. Looked up from germline, CDR1 is DFQATT and CDR2 is SNEGSKA (reference sequence). This CDR3 has 14 amino acids.

The chain is built from TRBV20-1 and TRBJ2-7; D gene uncertain. Sequenced material: blood. The TCR was taken from a woman in her 40s in good health. CDR3 DNA: TGCAGTGCTAGAGATATAGCCCTATCCTACGAGCAGTACTTC. It is translated as CSARDIALSYEQYF.